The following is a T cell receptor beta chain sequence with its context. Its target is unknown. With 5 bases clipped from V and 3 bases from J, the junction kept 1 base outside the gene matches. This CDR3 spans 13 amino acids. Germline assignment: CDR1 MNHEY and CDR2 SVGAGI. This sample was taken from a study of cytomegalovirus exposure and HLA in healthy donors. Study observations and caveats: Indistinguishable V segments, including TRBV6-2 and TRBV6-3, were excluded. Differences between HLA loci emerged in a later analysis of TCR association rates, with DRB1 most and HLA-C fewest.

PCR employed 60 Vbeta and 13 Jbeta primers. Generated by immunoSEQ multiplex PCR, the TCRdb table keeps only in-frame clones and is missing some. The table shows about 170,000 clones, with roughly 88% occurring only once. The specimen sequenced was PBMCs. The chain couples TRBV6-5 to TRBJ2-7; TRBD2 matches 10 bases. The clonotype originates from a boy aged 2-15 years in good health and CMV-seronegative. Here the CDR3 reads CASSRTSGYEQYF. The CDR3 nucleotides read TGTGCCAGCAGTAGGACTAGCGGCTACGAGCAGTACTTC.